Shown below are 3 T cell receptor beta chains from a single sample sequenced in a study of post-analysis software for immune sequencing data (dated by TCRdb to the mid-2010s). Their antigen targets remain unknown. Library prep was done by PCR. Sequencer: Illumina HiSeq 2500. To reduce PCR and sequencing biases, unique molecular identifiers were incorporated into the TCR beta cDNA libraries. TCRdb itself trimmed the public reads at Q25 with fastp, ran MiXCR and retained productive beta chains. Every distinct CDR3 protein forms one entry, paired with its most common genes and DNA. Recorded for this sample are approximately 630,000 distinct CDR3 sequences; about 60% of them occurred a single time. The top ten constitute over 9% of the sample. Results and caveats for the whole study, not just this receptor: Patients showed significantly higher frequencies than controls for five TRBV segments, among them TRBV5-6, TRBV5-1 and TRBV20-1.

The sequenced material came from blood. These receptors all come from a girl between 2 and 10 years old with multiple sclerosis.

The rearrangement joins TRBV7-9 to TRBJ2-5; perhaps TRBD2 as D (6 bases). This CDR3 comprises 14 residues. V was cut by 5 bases and J by 5 bases, with 15 bases left in between. CDR1 and CDR2 from the germline V gene are SEHNR and FQNEAQ (reference sequence). CDR3 amino acids: CASSADYNRETQYF. The CDR3 DNA sequence: TGTGCCAGCAGCGCGGACTACAATAGGGAGACCCAGTACTTC.

The gene calls are TRBV20-1 and TRBJ2-4; 9 bases match TRBD1. CDR1 is DFQATT, CDR2 SNEGSKA, per germline (reference sequence). The CDR3 runs to 15 residues. Unmatched junction bases numbered 1, after V lost 1 base and J lost 0 bases. CDR3 DNA sequence: TGCAGTGCTAGAGCGACAGGGGGAGCCAAAAACATTCAGTACTTC. It encodes CSARATGGAKNIQYF.

V gene TRBV20-1 combines with J gene TRBJ1-5, with 7 bases lining up with TRBD1. This CDR3 contains 15 residues. Germline V gene lookup returns CDR1 DFQATT and CDR2 SNEGSKA (reference sequence). V lost 1 base, J lost 3 bases, and 6 bases stayed unmatched. CDR3 DNA: TGCAGTGCTAGAGGGGCAGGGACAGTCAATCAGCCCCAGCATTTT. Its translation is CSARGAGTVNQPQHF.